The T cell receptor beta chain under discussion was sequenced for a study of radiation and T cells in renal cell carcinoma. This clone was seen more than once but under ten times. Only in-frame clones appear in the TCRdb table, and some are missing; sequencing was by immunoSEQ multiplex PCR. The sample includes more than 150,000 clones, about 87% of them seen just once. As for time point: blood 2 weeks post-SBRT. This sample's treatment: 15 Gy SBRT to primary tumor, nephrectomy 4 weeks later. Serial blood draws occurred at baseline and 2 and 4 weeks post-SBRT. The patient's renal cell carcinoma had clear cell pathology. The length of the CDR3 is 15 residues. CDR1 and CDR2 from the germline V gene are SGHAT and FQNNGV. Losses at the gene ends were 4 bases for V and 9 bases for J; bases not matched to a gene: 5.

This specimen was blood, taken from a patient whose treatment included radiotherapy and nephrectomy. The receptor comes from a woman aged 45-60 years with renal cell carcinoma. The J gene is TRBJ2-2, the V gene TRBV11-2; the match to TRBD2 covers 13 bases. CDR3 in amino acids: CASSSRTSGGRELFF. CDR3 DNA sequence: TGTGCCAGCAGCTCCCGGACTAGCGGGGGCAGGGAGCTGTTTTTT.